This T cell receptor (beta chain) was retrieved from a study of blood T cells in healthy people across ages. The study, taken as a whole, reports: Investigators viewed diversity estimates from one million T cells as underestimates, the study reported.

On this clonotype: Its cognate antigen is unknown.

Donors were systemically healthy Caucasian individuals from Russia aged roughly 6 to 100 years. Per-sample PBMC isolation yielded at least 7 million cells. Losses at the gene ends were 7 bases for V and 7 bases for J; bases not matched to a gene: 11. The CDR3 runs to 16 residues. Germline-derived CDR1 and CDR2 are SEHNR and FQNEAQ (reference sequence). Using a J-beta primer mix together with a sample-barcoded 5' primer, a second PCR was run for roughly 6 to 12 cycles. With 12 random nucleotides, a template-switch adaptor tagged each individual cDNA molecule. MiXCR, applied by TCRdb to the 5' RACE reads, yields one record per CDR3 protein. The sample has roughly 1.4 million distinct CDR3 sequences, around 55% seen once; the top ten hold 6.5% to 8%.

The sequence was obtained from a man aged 18 to 35 in good health. Sequencing used blood. The rearrangement links TRBV7-9 to TRBJ1-6; 9 positions agree with TRBD1. CDR3 loop: CASNPAGTGSNSPLHF. CDR3 in DNA: TGTGCCAGCAACCCGGCCGGGACAGGGTCAAATTCACCCCTCCACTTT.